This T cell receptor (beta chain) stems from a study of CXCR3-negative and CXCR3-positive naive CD8 T cells. The study, taken as a whole, reports: Diversity ran similarly high across both naive subsets but far lower in memory CD8+ cells.

There are 18 residues in the CDR3. Germline CDR1 reads MNHEY; CDR2 reads SMNVEV (reference sequence). In the case of this clonotype: What it binds is not known.

CD45RO-CCR7+CD27+CD95- defined naive CD8+ T cells. cDNA libraries for TRB were generated by 5' RACE incorporating UMI labels. TCRdb reprocessed the 5' RACE reads and reports one entry per CDR3 protein, with no DNA. The table for this sample gives 92,000 or so distinct CDR3 sequences. Sequencing was done on a sample of naive CXCR3- CD8+ T cells from blood. Subset described: CD45RO-CCR7+CD27+CD95- naive CD8+ T cells lacking CXCR3 (TNR3-). This receptor was identified in a human donor in good health. Some clones in this sample may be carry-over from other donors' samples. The chain couples TRBV27 to TRBJ1-3. CDR3 protein: CASSLRVAFAVSGNTIYF.